Listed below are T cell receptor beta chains from one sample, sequenced in a study of shared clonotypes between healthy human individuals. Method: immunoSEQ multiplex PCR; TCRdb's copy keeps in-frame clones and lacks some. The table has hundreds of thousands of clones, just over 75% seen once. Source material: PBMCs. These receptor sequences come from a woman between 40 and 50 years old in good health. Some clones in this sample may be carry-over from other donors' samples. Both conserved end residues are part of each CDR3. A D gene is named only where the DNA matches it firmly. Where a row states a size, it is once, few, many or the class of an expanded clone; other rows omit it.

cdr3_aa: CASRTTLGTQYF; cdr3_nt: TGTGCCAGCAGGACAACCCTGGGCACCCAGTACTTC; clone_size: NA; j_call: TRBJ2-5; v_call: TRBV6-5; d_call: NA
cdr3_aa: CASSPGQNYGYTF; cdr3_nt: TGTGCCAGCAGTCCGGGACAGAACTATGGCTACACCTTC; clone_size: NA; j_call: TRBJ1-2; v_call: TRBV6-6; d_call: TRBD1
cdr3_aa: CASRAGEANQPQHF; cdr3_nt: TGTGCCAGCAGGGCAGGGGAGGCAAATCAGCCCCAGCATTTT; clone_size: once; j_call: TRBJ1-5; v_call: TRBV6-1; d_call: NA
cdr3_aa: CASSLRAGKNIQYF; cdr3_nt: TGTGCCAGCAGTTTAAGGGCAGGCAAAAACATTCAGTACTTC; clone_size: NA; j_call: TRBJ2-4; v_call: TRBV28; d_call: NA
cdr3_aa: CASSVWTSGGTDTQYF; cdr3_nt: TGTGCCAGCTCGGTTTGGACTAGCGGTGGCACAGATACGCAGTATTTT; clone_size: once; j_call: TRBJ2-3; v_call: TRBV11-1; d_call: TRBD2
cdr3_aa: CATGGLAGSYEQYF; cdr3_nt: TGTGCCACCGGGGGCCTAGCGGGTTCCTACGAGCAGTACTTC; clone_size: few; j_call: TRBJ2-7; v_call: TRBV28; d_call: TRBD2
cdr3_aa: CASSAGQGRSGANVLTF; cdr3_nt: TGTGCTAGCAGCGCGGGACAGGGCCGCTCTGGGGCCAACGTCCTGACTTTC; clone_size: NA; j_call: TRBJ2-6; v_call: TRBV7-7; d_call: TRBD1
cdr3_aa: CASSRGGGRGSNEQFF; cdr3_nt: TGTGCCAGCAGCCGGGGCGGGGGGCGCGGATCCAATGAGCAGTTCTTC; clone_size: NA; j_call: TRBJ2-1; v_call: TRBV5-4; d_call: TRBD2
cdr3_aa: CASSLPGLWSYEQYF; cdr3_nt: TGTGCCAGCAGTTTACCGGGACTGTGGTCCTACGAGCAGTACTTC; clone_size: few; j_call: TRBJ2-7; v_call: TRBV28; d_call: NA
cdr3_aa: CASSPTGGGGAFNEQFF; cdr3_nt: TGTGCCAGCAGCCCCACGGGTGGGGGCGGAGCTTTCAATGAGCAGTTCTTC; clone_size: NA; j_call: TRBJ2-1; v_call: TRBV7-9; d_call: NA
cdr3_aa: CASSPERDYGYTF; cdr3_nt: TGTGCCAGCTCACCGGAGAGGGACTATGGCTACACCTTC; clone_size: NA; j_call: TRBJ1-2; v_call: TRBV18; d_call: NA
cdr3_aa: CASSLGTGQNQPQHF; cdr3_nt: TGCGCCAGCAGCTTGGGGACAGGGCAAAATCAGCCCCAGCATTTT; clone_size: NA; j_call: TRBJ1-5; v_call: TRBV5-1; d_call: TRBD1
cdr3_aa: CSVRHHQETQYF; cdr3_nt: TGCAGCGTTCGACACCACCAAGAGACCCAGTACTTC; clone_size: few; j_call: TRBJ2-5; v_call: TRBV29-1; d_call: NA
cdr3_aa: CASSPVGGRYNEQFF; cdr3_nt: TGTGCCAGCTCACCCGTTGGGGGGCGATACAATGAGCAGTTCTTC; clone_size: NA; j_call: TRBJ2-1; v_call: TRBV18; d_call: NA
cdr3_aa: CASSLGPSPGGNTIYF; cdr3_nt: TGTGCCAGCAGCTTAGGGCCGAGCCCGGGTGGAAACACCATATATTTT; clone_size: NA; j_call: TRBJ1-3; v_call: TRBV11-2; d_call: NA
cdr3_aa: CASSFINRVNEQFF; cdr3_nt: TGTGCCAGCAGCTTTATAAACAGGGTCAATGAGCAGTTCTTC; clone_size: NA; j_call: TRBJ2-1; v_call: TRBV7-9; d_call: NA
cdr3_aa: CASSVGDRDLGTDTQYF; cdr3_nt: TGTGCCAGCAGCGTAGGAGACAGGGATTTGGGCACAGATACGCAGTATTTT; clone_size: NA; j_call: TRBJ2-3; v_call: TRBV9; d_call: TRBD1
cdr3_aa: CASSSIPRGRDEQYF; cdr3_nt: TGTGCCAGCAGCTCCATCCCCCGGGGTCGAGACGAGCAGTACTTC; clone_size: NA; j_call: TRBJ2-7; v_call: TRBV7-9; d_call: NA
cdr3_aa: CASSGNRGDEKLFF; cdr3_nt: TGTGCCAGCAGTGGTAACAGGGGAGATGAAAAACTGTTTTTT; clone_size: once; j_call: TRBJ1-4; v_call: TRBV2; d_call: TRBD1
cdr3_aa: CASSYMDEQFF; cdr3_nt: TGTGCCAGCAGTTACATGGATGAGCAGTTCTTC; clone_size: NA; j_call: TRBJ2-1; v_call: TRBV6-5; d_call: NA
cdr3_aa: CASSFGGPMEGNNEKLFF; cdr3_nt: TGTGCCAGCAGCTTTGGGGGGCCGATGGAGGGCAATAATGAAAAACTGTTTTTT; clone_size: NA; j_call: TRBJ1-4; v_call: TRBV7-2; d_call: NA
cdr3_aa: CASRRRGSLNTEAFF; cdr3_nt: TGTGCCAGCAGGAGACGGGGGTCGTTGAACACTGAAGCTTTCTTT; clone_size: once; j_call: TRBJ1-1; v_call: TRBV11-2; d_call: NA
cdr3_aa: CATWTSGSTDTQYF; cdr3_nt: TGTGCCACCTGGACTAGCGGGAGCACAGATACGCAGTATTTT; clone_size: NA; j_call: TRBJ2-3; v_call: TRBV6-5; d_call: TRBD2
cdr3_aa: CASSRGGASYEQYF; cdr3_nt: TGTGCCAGCAGCAGAGGGGGGGCGTCCTACGAGCAGTACTTC; clone_size: NA; j_call: TRBJ2-7; v_call: TRBV7-2; d_call: NA
cdr3_aa: CASSSLPGVGEETQYF; cdr3_nt: TGTGCCAGCAGTTCTCTCCCAGGGGTAGGGGAAGAGACCCAGTACTTC; clone_size: NA; j_call: TRBJ2-5; v_call: TRBV6-6; d_call: NA
cdr3_aa: CASSSAYEGKKETQYF; cdr3_nt: TGTGCCAGCAGCTCCGCGTATGAGGGCAAAAAAGAGACCCAGTACTTC; clone_size: NA; j_call: TRBJ2-5; v_call: TRBV7-2; d_call: NA
cdr3_aa: CASSLQGSSGNTIYF; cdr3_nt: TGTGCCAGCAGCTTACAGGGGAGCTCTGGAAACACCATATATTTT; clone_size: NA; j_call: TRBJ1-3; v_call: TRBV7-9; d_call: NA
cdr3_aa: CASSLRGNTEAFF; cdr3_nt: TGTGCCAGCAGCTTACGGGGGAACACTGAAGCTTTCTTT; clone_size: few; j_call: TRBJ1-1; v_call: TRBV11-2; d_call: NA
cdr3_aa: CASSWDTPTDTEAFF; cdr3_nt: TGTGCCAGCAGCTGGGACACCCCGACGGACACTGAAGCTTTCTTT; clone_size: NA; j_call: TRBJ1-1; v_call: TRBV7-9; d_call: NA
cdr3_aa: CASSPRGDKPDSPLHF; cdr3_nt: TGTGCCAGCTCACCACGGGGGGACAAACCCGATTCACCCCTCCACTTT; clone_size: NA; j_call: TRBJ1-6; v_call: TRBV18; d_call: NA
cdr3_aa: CASSHYRTESYNEQFF; cdr3_nt: TGCGCCAGCAGCCACTATCGGACAGAGTCCTACAATGAGCAGTTCTTC; clone_size: NA; j_call: TRBJ2-1; v_call: TRBV4-1; d_call: NA
cdr3_aa: CASATPRTGLQPQHF; cdr3_nt: TGTGCCAGCGCCACTCCGCGGACAGGACTGCAGCCCCAGCATTTT; clone_size: NA; j_call: TRBJ1-5; v_call: TRBV28; d_call: TRBD1
cdr3_aa: CASSVSMNTEAFF; cdr3_nt: TGTGCCAGCAGCGTTTCAATGAACACTGAAGCTTTCTTT; clone_size: NA; j_call: TRBJ1-1; v_call: TRBV9; d_call: NA
cdr3_aa: CASSPREDQPQHF; cdr3_nt: TGCGCCAGCAGCCCCAGGGAGGATCAGCCCCAGCATTTT; clone_size: many; j_call: TRBJ1-5; v_call: TRBV4-1; d_call: NA
cdr3_aa: CASSMWRGGHNEQFF; cdr3_nt: TGTGCCAGTAGTATGTGGCGGGGAGGCCACAATGAGCAGTTCTTC; clone_size: many; j_call: TRBJ2-1; v_call: TRBV19; d_call: NA
cdr3_aa: CASSLDPSSYEQYF; cdr3_nt: TGTGCTAGCAGCTTAGACCCTAGCTCCTACGAGCAGTACTTC; clone_size: once; j_call: TRBJ2-7; v_call: TRBV7-7; d_call: NA
cdr3_aa: CASSANTGELFF; cdr3_nt: TGTGCCAGTAGTGCTAACACCGGGGAGCTGTTTTTT; clone_size: NA; j_call: TRBJ2-2; v_call: TRBV19; d_call: NA